The source of this T cell receptor (beta chain) is a study of radiation and T cells in renal cell carcinoma. Remarks on this clone: The antigen is undetermined.

As to time point: blood 2 weeks post-SBRT. As to treatment: 15 Gy SBRT to primary tumor, nephrectomy 4 weeks later. After SBRT, blood was collected at 2 and 4 weeks, plus baseline. The tumor was a clear cell renal cell carcinoma. The germline V gene encodes CDR1 LNHDA and CDR2 SQIVND (reference sequence). Trimming at V came to 10 bases and at J to 5 bases, leaving 4 bases not matched to a gene. The CDR3 loop spans 11 amino acids. Findings and limits, study-wide: From baseline, blood top tumor clonotypes peaked at 2 weeks post-radiation.

The data were produced by immunoSEQ multiplex PCR, yet TCRdb's version contains in-frame clones alone and is incomplete. The sample lists roughly 130,000 clones, 70% to 90% occurring once. This receptor was identified in a woman in her 70s with renal cell carcinoma. The rearrangement uses TRBV19 and TRBJ1-1; 7 nucleotides agree with TRBD1. The input for sequencing was blood, taken from a patient whose treatment included radiotherapy and nephrectomy. The CDR3 coding sequence is TGTGCCAACGACAGGGCTACTGAAGCTTTCTTT. Translation: CANDRATEAFF.